These T cell receptor beta chains were read from a single sample in a study of OX40 agonist ivuxolimab in advanced cancers. Sequenced by immunoSEQ multiplex PCR; TCRdb stores in-frame clones only, minus some. Here the sample spans tens of thousands of clones, about 91% being singletons. The sample here was CD4+ or CD8+ T cells sorted from blood, taken in a trial of the OX40 agonist ivuxolimab. The receptors were gathered from an adult with an advanced solid tumor such as melanoma, head and neck, liver or kidney cancer. Each CDR3 is given with its conserved first and last residue. The order of the fields is D gene, J gene, V gene, clone size, CDR3 DNA, CDR3 protein. The D gene is left open where the match is weak. For some rows the clone size is stated as once, few or many, or as a class when expanded; others skip it.

>-|TRBJ2-3|TRBV28|-
TGTGCCAGCAGTCCGGGGTCACTAGGGGCGGATACGCAGTATTTT
CASSPGSLGADTQYF
>-|TRBJ2-1|TRBV2|-
TGTGCCAGCAGTGAAGAGGCAACAAACATTTACAATGAGCAGTTCTTC
CASSEEATNIYNEQFF
>TRBD1|TRBJ2-2|TRBV25-1|-
TGTGCCAGCAGTCTACAGGGGGCCGGGGAGCTGTTTTTT
CASSLQGAGELFF
>TRBD2|TRBJ2-3|TRBV5-4|-
TGTGCCAGCAGCCCGGGCGGGGGGGGCACAGATACGCAGTATTTT
CASSPGGGGTDTQYF
>-|TRBJ1-2|TRBV2|-
TGTGCCAGCAGTGGGGACGGTCTACATGGCTACACCTTC
CASSGDGLHGYTF
>-|TRBJ1-5|TRBV27|-
TGTGCCAGCAGACCGAAGACAGGTGCTAGCAATCAGCCCCAGCATTTT
CASRPKTGASNQPQHF
>-|TRBJ2-2|TRBV25-1|-
TGTGCCAGCAGCCCTCGGGTGGTGGGGGAGCTGTTTTTT
CASSPRVVGELFF
>-|TRBJ2-7|TRBV7-3|few
TGTGCCAGCAGCTTCTCCGGGAGCCCACCCTACGAGCAGTACTTC
CASSFSGSPPYEQYF
>-|TRBJ2-2|TRBV5-1|-
TGCGCCAGCAGCTTGGCCCCGAACACCGGGGAGCTGTTTTTT
CASSLAPNTGELFF
>-|TRBJ2-1|TRBV6-4|-
TGTGCCAGCAGTGAACAAACCTACAATGAGCAGTTCTTC
CASSEQTYNEQFF
>-|TRBJ1-1|TRBV6-1|-
TGTGCCAGCACCACAACCCAGGGGATGGCTGAAGCTTTCTTT
CASTTTQGMAEAFF
>-|TRBJ2-7|TRBV5-1|-
TGCGCCAGCAGCCCCCCCATGAACTACGAGCAGTACTTC
CASSPPMNYEQYF
>-|TRBJ2-5|TRBV5-1|-
TGCGCCAGCAGCCCTGGGACGGCCTCCCCACAAGAGACCCAGTACTTC
CASSPGTASPQETQYF
>-|TRBJ2-6|TRBV2|-
TGTGCCAGCAGTGGGCTGGGTGGGGTCGGGGCCAACGTCCTGACTTTC
CASSGLGGVGANVLTF
>TRBD2|TRBJ2-3|TRBV15|-
TGTGCCACCAGCAGAGATGTGGGTTGGCGGGGGGGCCCTAGCACAGATACGCAGTATTTT
CATSRDVGWRGGPSTDTQYF
>-|TRBJ2-3|TRBV9|-
TGTGCCAGCAGCGTAGGCGGGGTCGGGACAGATACGCAGTATTTT
CASSVGGVGTDTQYF
>TRBD1|TRBJ2-7|TRBV4-1|-
TGCGCCAGCAGCCAGGGACAGAGTCCCTCAGGGTACGAGCAGTACTTC
CASSQGQSPSGYEQYF
>TRBD1|TRBJ2-7|TRBV29-1|-
TGCAGCGTTGAAATGACAGGGCCCTACGAGCAGTACTTC
CSVEMTGPYEQYF
>-|TRBJ1-5|TRBV18|-
TGTGCCAGCTCACCCTGGGGTAGTACCAATCAGCCCCAGCATTTT
CASSPWGSTNQPQHF
>-|TRBJ1-5|TRBV18|-
TGTGCCAGCTCCCTCAGGGAGAGCAATCAGCCCCAGCATTTT
CASSLRESNQPQHF
>-|TRBJ1-1|TRBV6-6|-
TGTGCCAGCAGTTACCCGGACAGGAACACTGAAGCTTTCTTT
CASSYPDRNTEAFF
>-|TRBJ1-2|TRBV6-5|-
TGTGCCAGCAGCCCAATCGGGAGATATGGCTACACCTTC
CASSPIGRYGYTF
>-|TRBJ2-1|TRBV7-9|-
TGTGCCAGCAGCTTAGCCAGAGGGTACACCAATGAGCAGTTCTTC
CASSLARGYTNEQFF
>-|TRBJ2-7|TRBV5-1|-
TGCGCCAGCAGCTTGGGACAGTCGAGAGAGCAGTACTTC
CASSLGQSREQYF
>-|TRBJ2-3|TRBV21-1|-
TGTGCCAGCAGCACAGACCGGCTACCTAGCGCAGATACGCAGTATTTT
CASSTDRLPSADTQYF
>-|TRBJ1-4|TRBV6-1|-
TGTGCCAGCAATCGGGCAGGGGAAAATGAAAAACTGTTTTTT
CASNRAGENEKLFF
>-|TRBJ2-6|TRBV7-3|few
TGTGCCAGCAGCCACTACTCTGCCAGCTCTGGGGCCAACGTCCTGACTTTC
CASSHYSASSGANVLTF
>TRBD2|TRBJ2-3|TRBV27|-
TGTGCCAGCGCAGCGGGGACGCCCCCTACTACGCAGTATTTT
CASAAGTPPTTQYF
>TRBD1|TRBJ2-1|TRBV9|-
TGTGCCAGCAGCGTAGCCGGGACAGGGTACAATGAGCAGTTCTTC
CASSVAGTGYNEQFF
>-|TRBJ1-3|TRBV7-6|-
TGTGCCAGCACCCACCCTGGGTGGGGAAACACCATATATTTT
CASTHPGWGNTIYF
>-|TRBJ2-5|TRBV5-5|-
TGTGCCAGCAGCCCTTCCGGGGGTCGCAGCGTGGAGACCCAGTACTTC
CASSPSGGRSVETQYF
>TRBD2|TRBJ2-3|TRBV2|-
TGTGCCAGCAGTGACCAGCGGGGGGGCCCAGATACGCAGTATTTT
CASSDQRGGPDTQYF
>-|TRBJ2-7|TRBV29-1|-
TGCAGCCATAGGGGCGCGGGATCCTACGAGCAGTACTTC
CSHRGAGSYEQYF
>TRBD2|TRBJ2-5|TRBV7-9|-
TGTGCCAGCCACGTAGCGGGGGGCGCGTACCAAGAGACCCAGTACTTC
CASHVAGGAYQETQYF
>-|TRBJ2-5|TRBV5-1|-
TGCGCCAGCAGCTCGAATGGCGGCCAAGAGACCCAGTACTTC
CASSSNGGQETQYF
>TRBD1|TRBJ1-4|TRBV15|-
TGTGCCACCAGCAGAGCGACAGGGTTTGGGGAAAAACTGTTTTTT
CATSRATGFGEKLFF
>-|TRBJ1-5|TRBV19|-
TGTGCCAGTAGGATGGACAGCCCCGTATCGCCCCAGCATTTT
CASRMDSPVSPQHF
>-|TRBJ1-5|TRBV6-1|-
TGTGCCAGCAGCCGGGACACCGGAGCCGATCAGCCCCAGCATTTT
CASSRDTGADQPQHF
>TRBD1|TRBJ1-5|TRBV28|-
TGTGCCAGCAGTTTAGGGACAGACTCCAATCAGCCCCAGCATTTT
CASSLGTDSNQPQHF
>TRBD2|TRBJ2-1|TRBV4-1|-
TGCGCCAGCAGCCAACACGGGACTAGCGGGAGTACGTATGAGCAGTTCTTC
CASSQHGTSGSTYEQFF
>TRBD2|TRBJ2-2|TRBV7-9|-
TGTGCCAGCAGCTCCGGGACTAGCGGGGTTCGCGGGGAGCTGTTTTTT
CASSSGTSGVRGELFF
>TRBD2|TRBJ2-7|TRBV10-3|-
TGTGCCATCAGAAACAGCGGGGCGTACGAGCAGTACTTC
CAIRNSGAYEQYF
>-|TRBJ1-1|TRBV19|-
TGTGCCAGTAGTATAGGCGGAGGATTAAACACTGGAGCTTTCTTT
CASSIGGGLNTGAFF
>-|TRBJ1-6|TRBV19|few
TGTGCCAGTAGTTCCCGGGGCGGGGAGAATTCACCCCTCCACTTT
CASSSRGGENSPLHF
>-|TRBJ1-2|TRBV6-5|-
TGTGCCAGCAGTTACGCAGAGAGGGGCCTTTATGGCTACACCTTC
CASSYAERGLYGYTF
>-|TRBJ2-7|TRBV4-1|-
TGCGCCAGCAGCCAAGAGGAGGCGACCCCTACGAAGCAGTACTTC
CASSQEEATPTKQYF
>TRBD1|TRBJ1-4|TRBV19|-
TGTGCCAGTAGTATCGACAGGGGAACTAATGAAAAACTGTTTTTT
CASSIDRGTNEKLFF
>TRBD1|TRBJ2-5|TRBV25-1|-
TGTGCCAGCAGTGCTTGGACAGGGGGCGTAGAGACCCAGTACTTC
CASSAWTGGVETQYF
>-|TRBJ1-1|TRBV2|-
TGTGCCAGCAGTGACCGGACGGGGAACACTGAAGCTTTCTTT
CASSDRTGNTEAFF
>-|TRBJ2-7|TRBV7-2|-
TGTGCCAGCAGCATCGACACTACTAGCTCCTACGAGCAGTACTTC
CASSIDTTSSYEQYF
>TRBD2|TRBJ2-1|TRBV7-3|-
TGTGCCAGCAGCTCCCTAGGGGAGGGGTACAATGAGCAGTTCTTC
CASSSLGEGYNEQFF
>-|TRBJ2-7|TRBV7-2|-
TGTGCCAGCAGCCCCCGAAAGACCGGGGCCTACGAGCAGTACTTC
CASSPRKTGAYEQYF
>-|TRBJ1-2|TRBV11-2|-
TGTGCCAGCAGCCGGGCGGGTCCTAACTATGGCTACACCTTC
CASSRAGPNYGYTF
>-|TRBJ1-2|TRBV21-1|-
TGTGCCCCGCCCGTGGGCCGTAACTATGGCTACACCTTC
CAPPVGRNYGYTF